This T cell receptor (beta chain) is drawn from a study of early T cells in non-severe SARS-CoV-2 infection. Using its own MiXCR run on the 5' RACE reads, TCRdb lists one record per CDR3 protein. The data contain 70,000 to 90,000 distinct CDR3 sequences, about a sixth of them singletons. Looked up from germline, CDR1 is SGHDT and CDR2 is YYEEEE. This CDR3 contains 11 residues. V was clipped by 0 bases and J by 8 bases, with 5 bases between them. There are many counts of this clonotype. The source material was whole blood. V usage is TRBV5-6 and J usage is TRBJ2-5, with TRBD1 as a possible D gene (5 bases). The sequence was collected from an adult who was a healthcare worker with PCR-confirmed SARS-CoV-2 infection or an uninfected control (not recorded which). CDR3 sequence (DNA): TGTGCCAGCAGCTTGGGGGGCACCCAGTACTTC. Translated: CASSLGGTQYF.